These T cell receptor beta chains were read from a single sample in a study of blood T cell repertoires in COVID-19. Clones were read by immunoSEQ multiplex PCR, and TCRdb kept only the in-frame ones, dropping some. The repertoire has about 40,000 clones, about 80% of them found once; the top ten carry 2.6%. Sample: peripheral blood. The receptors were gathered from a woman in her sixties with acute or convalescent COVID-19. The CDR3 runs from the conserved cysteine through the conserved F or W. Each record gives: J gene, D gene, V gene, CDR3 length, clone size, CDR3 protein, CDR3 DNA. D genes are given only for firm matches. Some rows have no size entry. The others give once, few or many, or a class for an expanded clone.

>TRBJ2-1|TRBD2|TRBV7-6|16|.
CASSLATSGVYNEQFF
TGTGCCAGCAGCTTGGCGACTAGCGGCGTCTACAATGAGCAGTTCTTC
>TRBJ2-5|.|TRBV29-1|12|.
CSVGVDQETQYF
TGCAGCGTGGGAGTAGATCAAGAGACCCAGTACTTC
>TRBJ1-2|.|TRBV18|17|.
CASSPTQGRATNYGYTF
TGTGCCAGCTCACCAACTCAAGGCAGGGCCACTAACTATGGCTACACCTTC
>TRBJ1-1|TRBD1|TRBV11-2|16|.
CASRVLTGGSDTEAFF
TGTGCCAGCAGAGTGCTGACAGGGGGATCGGACACTGAAGCTTTCTTT
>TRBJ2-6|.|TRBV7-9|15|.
CASSFEGSGANVLTF
TGTGCCAGCAGCTTCGAGGGCTCCGGGGCCAACGTCCTGACTTTC
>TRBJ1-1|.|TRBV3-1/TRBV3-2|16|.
CASSQRSVVGYSEAFF
TGTGCCAGCAGCCAAAGATCTGTCGTGGGCTACTCTGAAGCTTTCTTT
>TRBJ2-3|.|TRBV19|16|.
CASSPVVGGRTDTQYF
TGTGCCAGTAGTCCCGTCGTGGGGGGTCGCACAGATACGCAGTATTTT
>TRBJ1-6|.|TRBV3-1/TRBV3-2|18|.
CASSRSRDKTYYNSPLHF
TGTGCCAGCAGCCGATCAAGGGACAAAACATACTATAATTCACCCCTCCACTTT
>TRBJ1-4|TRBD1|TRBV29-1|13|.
CSVVGTGNEKLFF
TGCAGCGTTGTCGGGACAGGCAACGAAAAACTGTTTTTT
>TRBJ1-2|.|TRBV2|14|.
CASFALLLGSGYTF
TGTGCCAGCTTCGCCTTACTTCTCGGTAGTGGCTACACCTTC
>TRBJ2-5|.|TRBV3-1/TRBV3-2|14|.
CASSQQTSQETQYF
TGTGCCAGCAGCCAGCAGACTAGCCAAGAGACCCAGTACTTC
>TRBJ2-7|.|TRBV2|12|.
CASSGDVGGQYF
TGTGCCAGCAGTGGAGATGTCGGGGGGCAGTACTTC
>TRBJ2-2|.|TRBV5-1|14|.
CASSLAVSTGELFF
TGCGCCAGCAGCTTGGCGGTTTCCACCGGGGAGCTGTTTTTT
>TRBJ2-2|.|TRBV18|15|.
CASSPPRARTGELFF
TGTGCCAGCTCACCCCCCAGGGCCAGGACCGGGGAGCTGTTTTTT
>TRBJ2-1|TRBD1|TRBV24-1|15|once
CATSDPGTAPNEQFF
TGTGCCACCAGTGACCCTGGGACAGCACCCAATGAGCAGTTCTTC
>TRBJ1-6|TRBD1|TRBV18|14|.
CASSADRENSPLHF
TGTGCCAGCTCCGCCGACAGGGAGAATTCACCCCTCCACTTT
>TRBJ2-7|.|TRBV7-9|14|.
CASSSSLVRREQYF
TGTGCCAGCAGCTCGTCTCTGGTCCGTCGGGAGCAGTACTTC
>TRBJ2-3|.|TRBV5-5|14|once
CASSGSLGTDTQYF
TGTGCCAGCAGCGGGAGTCTGGGCACAGATACGCAGTATTTT
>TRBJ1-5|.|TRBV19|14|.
CASRADSGNQPQHF
TGTGCCAGTAGGGCGGACAGCGGCAATCAGCCCCAGCATTTT
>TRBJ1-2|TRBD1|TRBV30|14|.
CAWSRDRGRDGYTF
TGTGCCTGGAGCCGGGACAGGGGGCGAGATGGCTACACCTTC
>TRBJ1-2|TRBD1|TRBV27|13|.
CASWDRGYYGYTF
TGTGCCAGTTGGGACAGGGGCTACTATGGCTACACCTTC
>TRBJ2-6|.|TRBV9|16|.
CASSYGRGSGANVLTF
TGTGCCAGCAGCTACGGCCGGGGGTCTGGGGCCAACGTCCTGACTTTC
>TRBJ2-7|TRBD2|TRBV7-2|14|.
CASSLALAGMMKYF
TGTGCCAGCAGCTTAGCGCTAGCGGGGATGATGAAGTACTTC
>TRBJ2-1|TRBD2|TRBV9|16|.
CASSVVAGVTYNEQFF
TGTGCCAGCAGCGTAGTAGCGGGGGTGACCTACAATGAGCAGTTCTTC
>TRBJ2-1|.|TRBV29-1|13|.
CSVGWAEYNEQFF
TGCAGCGTTGGGTGGGCCGAATACAATGAGCAGTTCTTC
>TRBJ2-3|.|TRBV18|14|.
CASSPPSSPDTQYF
TGTGCCAGCTCACCACCGTCTAGCCCAGATACGCAGTATTTT
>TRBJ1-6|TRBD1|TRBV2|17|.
CASRRRTGSSYNSPLHF
TGTGCCAGCAGACGACGGACAGGCAGCTCCTATAATTCACCCCTCCACTTT
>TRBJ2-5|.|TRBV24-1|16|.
CATSTNSLWGSGTQYF
TGTGCCACCAGTACGAACAGCCTCTGGGGCAGTGGGACCCAGTACTTC
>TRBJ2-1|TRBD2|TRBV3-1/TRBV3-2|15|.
CASSPSSGGNNEQFF
TGTGCCAGCAGCCCATCTAGCGGGGGAAACAATGAGCAGTTCTTC
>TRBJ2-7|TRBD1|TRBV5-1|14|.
CASSSGGSSYEQYF
TGCGCCAGCAGCTCAGGGGGTAGCTCCTACGAGCAGTACTTC
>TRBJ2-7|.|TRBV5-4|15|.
CASSRDSPSSYEQYF
TGTGCCAGCAGCCGCGACAGCCCGAGCTCCTACGAGCAGTACTTC
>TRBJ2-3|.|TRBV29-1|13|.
CSGRGRTTDTQYF
TGCAGCGGGCGAGGGAGGACCACAGATACGCAGTATTTT
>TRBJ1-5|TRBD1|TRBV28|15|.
CASSVPGQGAGPQHF
TGTGCCAGCAGTGTCCCGGGACAGGGTGCCGGGCCCCAGCATTTT
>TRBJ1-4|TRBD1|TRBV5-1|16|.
CASSSGTGSTNEKLFF
TGCGCCAGCAGCTCCGGGACAGGTTCAACTAATGAAAAACTGTTTTTT
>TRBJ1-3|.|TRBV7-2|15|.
CASSSDSNSGNTIYF
TGTGCCAGCAGCTCGGACAGTAACTCTGGAAACACCATATATTTT
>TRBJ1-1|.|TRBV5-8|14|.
CASSAGLLNTEAFF
TGTGCCAGCAGCGCCGGACTGTTGAACACTGAAGCTTTCTTT
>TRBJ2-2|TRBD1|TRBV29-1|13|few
CSVGQGRTGELFF
TGCAGCGTTGGACAGGGTCGGACCGGGGAGCTGTTTTTT
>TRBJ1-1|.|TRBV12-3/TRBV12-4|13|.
CASSSPRDTEAFF
TGTGCCAGCAGTTCCCCCAGGGACACTGAAGCTTTCTTT
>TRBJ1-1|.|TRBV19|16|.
CASSIVRGRGLSEAFF
TGTGCCAGTAGTATCGTCCGTGGCAGGGGATTATCTGAAGCTTTCTTT